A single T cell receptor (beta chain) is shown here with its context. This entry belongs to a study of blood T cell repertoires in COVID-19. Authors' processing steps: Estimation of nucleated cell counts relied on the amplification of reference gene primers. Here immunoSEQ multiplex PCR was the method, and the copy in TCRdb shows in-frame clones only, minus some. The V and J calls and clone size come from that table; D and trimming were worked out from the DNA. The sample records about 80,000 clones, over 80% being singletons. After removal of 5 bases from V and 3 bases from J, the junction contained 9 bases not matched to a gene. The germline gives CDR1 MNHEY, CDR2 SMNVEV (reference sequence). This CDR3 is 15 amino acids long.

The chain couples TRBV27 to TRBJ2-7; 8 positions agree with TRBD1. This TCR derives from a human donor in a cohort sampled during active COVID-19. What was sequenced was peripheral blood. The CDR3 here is CASSPRQGLSYEQYF. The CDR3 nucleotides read TGTGCCAGCAGTCCCCGACAGGGGCTAAGCTACGAGCAGTACTTC.